The present T cell receptor beta chain was sequenced within a study of cytotoxic CD8 clonotypes in ibrutinib-treated CLL. Study as a whole: Enrolment comprised some 10 relapsed/refractory and more than 14 treatment-naive patients; under 18 were IGHV unmutated. Among responders, roughly 25 were partial and 2 complete; after median around 68 months, 14 stayed remitted and roughly 12 progressed. Study outcomes and limitations: Patients with sustained remission and those progressing were sampled at differing times. The study found clonality rose at ibrutinib response, then fell toward baseline at progression.

This clone appeared a single time. The antigen is not known. CDR3 length: 16 residues. Trimming removed 5 bases at V and 0 bases at J, with 11 bases between. The germline V gene has CDR1 SGHAT and CDR2 FQNNGV. The repertoire was sequenced with immunoSEQ multiplex PCR; TCRdb's copy has only in-frame clones and lacks some. This table holds roughly 250,000 clones, around three quarters found once. The sample consisted of PBMCs, taken after 24 months of ibrutinib treatment. The TCR originated in a human donor with chronic lymphocytic leukemia. The chain carries TRBV11-2 and TRBJ2-6, with D uncertain. For the CDR3, the DNA is TGTGCCAGCAGCCCAACCGGTTCCTCTGGGGCCAACGTCCTGACTTTC. It translates to CASSPTGSSGANVLTF.